Presented here are 32 T cell receptor beta chains from one specimen sequenced in a study of OX40 agonist ivuxolimab in advanced cancers. The table came from immunoSEQ multiplex PCR; TCRdb's copy has only in-frame clones and leaves some out. The sample shows tens of thousands of clones, about 90% of them seen only once. The input for sequencing was CD4+ or CD8+ T cells sorted from blood, taken in a trial of the OX40 agonist ivuxolimab. These receptors were taken from an adult with an advanced solid tumor such as melanoma, head and neck, liver or kidney cancer.

This rearrangement joins TRBV5-6 to TRBJ1-2; TRBD1 agrees at 7 bases. With V trimmed by 0 bases and J by 12 bases, 2 bases remained unmatched. The CDR3 extends over 11 amino acids. Germline V CDR1 and CDR2: SGHDT, YYEEEE. This chain's CDR3 is CASSLGDRDTF. The CDR3 region has the DNA TGTGCCAGCAGCTTGGGAGACAGGGACACCTTC.

This chain joins TRBV27 and TRBJ2-7; D unclear. There are 13 residues in the CDR3. CDR1 MNHEY and CDR2 SMNVEV come from the germline V gene (reference sequence). The V gene lost 2 bases and the J gene lost 2 bases, with 7 bases spanning the gap. CDR3 residues: CASSLPGAYEQYF. In DNA, the CDR3 is TGTGCCAGCAGTTTACCAGGAGCCTACGAGCAGTACTTC.

The chain uses TRBV30 and TRBJ2-7; D may correspond to TRBD1 or TRBD2 (5 bases each). The CDR3 is 16 residues long. CDR1 is GTSNPN and CDR2 is SVGIG in the germline V gene (reference sequence). V lost 0 bases, J lost 4 bases, and 19 bases lay in between. Here the CDR3 DNA reads TGTGCCTGGAGTGTGGGGGTTGGGGGTGTTGGTTACGAGCAGTACTTC. This encodes CAWSVGVGGVGYEQYF. Full variable domain (outside the CDR3, taken from reference TRBV30 and TRBJ2-7): SQTIHQWPATLVQPVGSPLSLECTVEGTSNPNLYWYRQAAGRGLQLLFYSVGIGQISSEVPQNLSASRPQDRQFILSSKKLLLSDSGFYLCAWSVGVGGVGYEQYFGPGTRLTVT.

CDR3 in amino acids: CASSYSVYQETQYF. The CDR3 region has the DNA TGTGCCAGCAGTTACTCAGTGTACCAAGAGACCCAGTACTTC. V usage is TRBV6-5 and J usage is TRBJ2-5; D is ambiguous. Trimming left V 0 bases short and J 0 bases short, with 5 bases between. The CDR3 spans 14 residues. The germline gives CDR1 MNHEY, CDR2 SVGAGI.

The chain links TRBV9 to TRBJ1-2; 7 bases align to TRBD1. Germline lookup yields CDR1 SGDLS and CDR2 YYNGEE. The length of the CDR3 is 13 residues. Trimming took 3 bases from V and 6 from J; bases not matched to a gene: 5. The CDR3, as DNA: TGTGCCAGCAGCGGAGGGACAGAAAATGGCTACACCTTC. Its protein is CASSGGTENGYTF.

This sequence joins TRBV6-5 and TRBJ1-3, with no clear D. Trimming took 11 bases from V and 4 from J, leaving 12 bases between them. Germline V gene lookup returns CDR1 MNHEY and CDR2 SVGAGI. This CDR3 is built from 12 residues. The CDR3 loop reads CASSADGNTIYF. In nucleotides, the CDR3 is TGTGCCTCCTCGGCCGACGGAAACACCATATATTTT.

This chain joins TRBV28 and TRBJ1-6; possibly TRBD1 for D (6 bases). The CDR3 is made up of 16 amino acids. The ends were cut back, 8 bases at V and 6 bases at J, with 20 bases in the middle. The germline V gene has CDR1 MDHEN and CDR2 SYDVKM. The CDR3 nucleotides are TGTGCCAGCGGTCAAAGGACAGCGATTTTTAATTCACCCCTCCACTTT. Translated: CASGQRTAIFNSPLHF.

Comments on this clone: In the same sample, other DNA sequences code for this CDR3. V usage is TRBV4-3 and J usage is TRBJ2-7; the D gene is possibly TRBD2 (6 bases). Germline lookup yields CDR1 LGHNA and CDR2 YSLEER. The CDR3 sequence is 14 residues long. Trimming cost V 0 bases and J 2 bases, with 8 bases left between them. The CDR3 loop reads CASSQERGTYEQYF. The CDR3 DNA reads TGCGCCAGCAGCCAAGAACGGGGGACCTACGAGCAGTACTTC.

The V and J genes are TRBV4-2 and TRBJ1-1; 12 positions match TRBD1. This CDR3 region has 17 residues. Germline trimming cut 0 bases from V and 3 bases from J; bases unmatched to any gene: 5. Germline V gene sequence: CDR1 LGHNA, CDR2 YNFKEQ. CDR3 DNA sequence: TGTGCCAGCAGCCAAGAGGGGACAGGGGGCGCGGACACTGAAGCTTTCTTT. Amino acids: CASSQEGTGGADTEAFF.

The rearrangement uses TRBV11-3 and TRBJ2-1; a possible D gene is TRBD2 (6 bases). Germline lookup yields CDR1 SGHNT and CDR2 YENEEA. There are 15 residues in the CDR3. Trimming took 4 bases from V and 0 from J, leaving 10 bases between them. The CDR3 DNA follows: TGTGCCAGCAGCTGGCGGGAAAGCTCCTACAATGAGCAGTTCTTC. This codes for CASSWRESSYNEQFF. The whole variable domain, remainder taken from reference TRBV11-3 and TRBJ2-1, is EAGVVQSPRYKIIEKKQPVAFWCNPISGHNTLYWYLQNLGQGPELLIRYENEEAVDDSQLPKDRFSAERLKGVDSTLKIQPAELGDSAVYLCASSWRESSYNEQFFGPGTRLTVL.

About this clone: The sample has other DNA sequences that encode this CDR3 too. This sequence joins TRBV19 and TRBJ2-1; TRBD2 matches 8 bases. The J segment lost 4 bases and the V segment lost 4 bases, leaving 3 bases of the junction unmatched. CDR1 and CDR2 (germline): LNHDA, SQIVND (reference sequence). The length of the CDR3 is 14 residues. CDR3 sequence (DNA): TGTGCCAGTAGTAACGGGGGGGATTACAATGAGCAGTTCTTC. It encodes CASSNGGDYNEQFF. Looking up the rest from reference TRBV19 and TRBJ2-1 gives the full variable domain: DGGITQSPKYLFRKEGQNVTLSCEQNLNHDAMYWYRQDPGQGLRLIYYSQIVNDFQKGDIAEGYSVSREKKESFPLTVTSAQKNPTAFYLCASSNGGDYNEQFFGPGTRLTVL.

The rearrangement links TRBV5-4 to TRBJ2-7; D tentatively fits TRBD1 or TRBD2 (7 bases each). Germline V gene sequence: CDR1 SGHNT, CDR2 YYREEE (reference sequence). CDR3 length equals 15 residues. Trimming stripped 4 bases from V and 3 bases from J, with 17 bases between. CDR3 sequence (DNA): TGTGCCAGCAGCGCCGCCAGGGGGGGGGACTACGAGCAGTACTTC. This translates into CASSAARGGDYEQYF.

Written as DNA, the CDR3 is TGTGCCAGCAGTCGGGGACAGGGGCCCACCGGGGAGCTGTTTTTT. Its translation: CASSRGQGPTGELFF. This chain uses TRBV27 with TRBJ2-2; TRBD1 aligns across 10 bases. The germline V gene encodes CDR1 MNHEY and CDR2 SMNVEV (reference sequence). This CDR3 has 15 amino acids. V trimming: 5 bases; J trimming: 4 bases; junction bases outside the gene matches: 4.

The chain uses TRBV29-1 and TRBJ1-1; no clear D gene. Between the trimmed V and J ends, which lost 8 bases and 5 bases, there was a span of 9 bases. The length of the CDR3 is 10 residues. Germline CDR1 is SQVTM and CDR2 is ANQGSEA. CDR3 sequence (DNA): TGCAGCCCATTTTTAACTGAAGCTTTCTTT. Protein product: CSPFLTEAFF.

The genes are TRBV4-1 and TRBJ2-2; TRBD1 aligns across 10 bases. The V segment lost 4 bases and the J segment 5 bases; nucleotides outside the gene matches: 7. The germline gives CDR1 MGHRA, CDR2 YSYEKL. The CDR3 has 16 amino acids. The CDR3 DNA sequence: TGCGCCAGCAGCCCCGTACGACAGGGGGCTACCGGGGAGCTGTTTTTT. Protein sequence: CASSPVRQGATGELFF.

This chain links TRBV28 with TRBJ1-5; possibly TRBD1 for D (5 bases). V was cut by 3 bases and J by 2 bases, with 11 bases left in between. This CDR3 contains 15 residues. Germline-derived CDR1 and CDR2 are MDHEN and SYDVKM. The DNA of the CDR3 is TGTGCCAGCAGTTTGAAGGGGCTTGGCAATCAGCCCCAGCATTTT. Its protein is CASSLKGLGNQPQHF.

The V and J genes are TRBV14 and TRBJ2-1; no firm D call. The CDR3 runs 14 residues. The germline V and J ends were trimmed by 4 bases and 8 bases, with 15 bases remaining between them. CDR1 and CDR2 (germline): SGHDN, FVKESK. The DNA for the CDR3 is TGTGCCAGCAGCCCGGTAAATCCCGCCGATGAGCAGTTCTTC. Translation: CASSPVNPADEQFF.

The chain's CDR3 is CSVATSSTDTQYF. The CDR3 DNA reads as TGCAGCGTTGCAACTTCTAGCACAGATACGCAGTATTTT. This sequence joins TRBV29-1 and TRBJ2-3; the D is unclear. CDR3 length: 13 residues. The germline V gene encodes CDR1 SQVTM and CDR2 ANQGSEA. Trimming left V 4 bases short and J 0 bases short, with 8 bases between.

V gene TRBV19 combines with J gene TRBJ2-7, with 8 positions matching TRBD1. Germline V CDR1 and CDR2: LNHDA, SQIVND (reference sequence). V shed 4 bases and J 3 bases; nucleotides not matched to a gene: 5. The CDR3 spans 14 residues. The CDR3 nucleotides are TGTGCCAGTAGTAAGACAGGGGTTTTCTACGAGCAGTACTTC. Protein product: CASSKTGVFYEQYF.

The rearrangement uses TRBV4-2 and TRBJ2-5; D is possibly TRBD1 or TRBD2 (5 bases each). The ends were cut back, 0 bases at V and 2 bases at J, with 10 bases in the middle. This CDR3 is 15 amino acids long. Germline V lookup: CDR1 LGHNA, CDR2 YNFKEQ. CDR3: CASSQDLGPQETQYF. Written as DNA, the CDR3 is TGTGCCAGCAGCCAAGATCTGGGACCGCAAGAGACCCAGTACTTC.

The V and J genes are TRBV7-6 and TRBJ2-2, with D possibly matching TRBD2 (6 bases). The CDR3 runs to 15 residues. The V end lost 5 bases, the J end lost 7 bases, and 17 bases lay between the germline ends. Germline V CDR1 and CDR2: SGHVS, FNYEAQ. Here the CDR3 reads CASSLGTGANGELFF. The CDR3 nucleotides read TGTGCCAGCAGCCTAGGGACGGGAGCGAACGGGGAGCTGTTTTTT.

This clone has a handful of counts. The V gene is TRBV4-3, the J gene TRBJ1-1; tentatively, D is TRBD1 (5 bases). Deletions cut 0 bases from V and 4 bases from J, with 12 bases between. The length of the CDR3 is 15 residues. The germline gives CDR1 LGHNA, CDR2 YSLEER. CDR3 protein: CASSQEGQGGTEAFF. CDR3 nucleotides: TGCGCCAGCAGCCAAGAGGGTCAGGGCGGCACTGAAGCTTTCTTT.

The genes are TRBV7-9 and TRBJ2-1; D call uncertain. The CDR3 is 12 amino acids. Trimming pared 1 base from V and 7 bases from J, leaving 5 bases between. The germline V gene has CDR1 SEHNR and CDR2 FQNEAQ (reference sequence). The CDR3 loop is CASSLGINEQFF. DNA for the CDR3: TGTGCCAGCAGCTTAGGGATTAATGAGCAGTTCTTC.

The chain employs TRBV9 and TRBJ1-1; the D is unclear. With 4 bases removed from V and 4 bases from J, the gap between germline ends came to 5 bases. The CDR3 length is 11 residues. Per the germline V gene, CDR1 is SGDLS and CDR2 is YYNGEE. CDR3 DNA sequence: TGTGCCAGCAGCAGTGGCACTGAAGCTTTCTTT. Its protein is CASSSGTEAFF.

The rearrangement uses TRBV28 and TRBJ2-7; TRBD2 matches at 12 bases. The CDR3 sequence is 21 residues long. The V and J ends lost 1 base and 4 bases, in that order; junction bases with no gene match: 20. Per germline, CDR1 MDHEN and CDR2 SYDVKM. In DNA form, the CDR3 reads TGTGCCAGCAGTTTATACCCAGCTGGGCTAGCGGGGGGGCCGTATGAGTACGAGCAGTACTTC. Translating it yields CASSLYPAGLAGGPYEYEQYF. Full variable domain (remainder filled in from reference TRBV28 and TRBJ2-7): DVKVTQSSRYLVKRTGEKVFLECVQDMDHENMFWYRQDPGLGLRLIYFSYDVKMKEKGDIPEGYSVSREKKERFSLILESASTNQTSMYLCASSLYPAGLAGGPYEYEQYFGPGTRLTVT.

This clone was recorded only once. J is TRBJ1-2 and V is TRBV6-4; no firm D call. Looked up from germline, CDR1 is MRHNA and CDR2 is SNTAGT. The CDR3 is 9 amino acids. The ends were cut back, 7 bases at V and 8 bases at J, with 5 bases in the middle. CDR3 nucleotides: TGTGCCAGCACCCCCGGCTACACCTTC. Its translation is CASTPGYTF.

The rearrangement uses TRBV28 and TRBJ2-7; 8 nucleotides align to TRBD1. The CDR3 runs to 15 residues. Trimming took 2 bases from V and 2 from J; bases not matched to a gene: 5. Germline assignment: CDR1 MDHEN and CDR2 SYDVKM. The CDR3 DNA sequence: TGTGCCAGCAGTTTAATTACAGGGGGAACCTACGAGCAGTACTTC. Protein product: CASSLITGGTYEQYF.

The chain uses TRBV27 and TRBJ2-1; 11 nucleotides match TRBD2. J lost 9 bases, V lost 6 bases, and 16 bases had no gene match. CDR1 is MNHEY and CDR2 is SMNVEV in the germline V gene (reference sequence). This CDR3 spans 17 amino acids. The CDR3 is CASSSRLSGGAWGEQFF. DNA of the CDR3: TGTGCCAGCAGCTCCCGACTTAGCGGGGGGGCCTGGGGTGAGCAGTTCTTC.

This rearrangement joins TRBV11-3 to TRBJ1-1; a possible D gene is TRBD1 (6 bases). Trimming cost V 4 bases and J 1 base, with 16 bases left between them. The germline V gene has CDR1 SGHNT and CDR2 YENEEA. CDR3 length equals 16 residues. The CDR3 is CASSSQDMGQNTEAFF. In DNA form, the CDR3 reads TGTGCCAGCAGCTCCCAGGACATGGGACAGAACACTGAAGCTTTCTTT.

The rearrangement uses TRBV29-1 and TRBJ1-3; 8 bases match TRBD1. The J segment lost 0 bases and the V segment lost 2 bases, leaving 3 bases of the junction unmatched. CDR3 length equals 15 residues. Germline V gene lookup returns CDR1 SQVTM and CDR2 ANQGSEA. The CDR3 region is CSVETGGISGNTIYF. CDR3 in DNA: TGCAGCGTTGAAACAGGGGGGATCTCTGGAAACACCATATATTTT.

The rearrangement links TRBV11-1 to TRBJ2-7, with D tentatively TRBD2 (6 bases). Trimming took 3 bases from V and 6 from J, leaving 9 bases between them. From germline, CDR1 is SGHAT and CDR2 FQDESV (reference sequence). The CDR3 length is 12 residues. CDR3 amino acids: CASSLGGLEQYF. Written as DNA, the CDR3 is TGTGCCAGCAGCTTGGGGGGTCTCGAGCAGTACTTC.

The V call is TRBV9, the J call TRBJ2-1; 7 bases are a match to TRBD2. Trimming cost V 1 base and J 5 bases; bases outside gene matches: 9. The V gene's germline CDR1 is SGDLS and CDR2 YYNGEE. The CDR3 has 16 amino acids. CDR3 residues: CASSVPREGIHNEQFF. The CDR3 DNA sequence: TGTGCCAGCAGCGTACCGAGGGAGGGTATTCACAATGAGCAGTTCTTC.